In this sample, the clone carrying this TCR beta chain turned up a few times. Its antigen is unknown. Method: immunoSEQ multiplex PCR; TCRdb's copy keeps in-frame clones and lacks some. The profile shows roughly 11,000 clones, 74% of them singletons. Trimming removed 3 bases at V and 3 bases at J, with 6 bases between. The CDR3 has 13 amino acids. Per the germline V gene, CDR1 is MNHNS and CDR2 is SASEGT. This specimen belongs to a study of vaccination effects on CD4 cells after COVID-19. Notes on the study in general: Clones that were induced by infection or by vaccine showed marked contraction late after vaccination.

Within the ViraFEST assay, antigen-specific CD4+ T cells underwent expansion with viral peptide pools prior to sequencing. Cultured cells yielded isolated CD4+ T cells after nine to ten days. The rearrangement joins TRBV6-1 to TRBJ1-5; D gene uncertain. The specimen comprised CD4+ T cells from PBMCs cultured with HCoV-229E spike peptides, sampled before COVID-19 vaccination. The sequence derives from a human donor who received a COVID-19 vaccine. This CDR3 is CASSEVYNQPQHF. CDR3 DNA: TGTGCCAGCAGTGAGGTTTACAATCAGCCCCAGCATTTT.